This T cell receptor (beta chain) was sequenced during a study of T cell responses to AZD1222 COVID-19 vaccine. Study-level points and caveats: Females made up more of the donors, who were largely white British, and clonal diversity may have come out too low. The span of vaccine-associated CD4 TCRs extended across spike, with dominance at 160-218 and 743-854. Spike-specific TCRs gained breadth and depth after people received two AZD1222 doses.

In regard to this clone: Its target is not known.

CDR1 SGHTA and CDR2 FQGNSA come from the germline V gene. The CDR3 is 14 amino acids. Between the trimmed V and J ends, which lost 1 base and 2 bases, there was a span of 8 bases. Here immunoSEQ multiplex PCR was the method, and the copy in TCRdb shows in-frame clones only, minus some. Counted here are about 27,000 clones, approximately 92% occurring once; the ten biggest clones make up about 8.1%. The chain combines TRBV7-2 with TRBJ1-2; D perhaps matches TRBD1 (5 bases). This sequence was found in an adult who received the AZD1222 COVID-19 vaccine. The sample in question was peripheral blood, obtained 28 days after the second AZD1222 dose. The CDR3 region has the DNA TGTGCCAGCAGCTTAGTAGGGGCAAACTATGGCTACACCTTC. Protein sequence: CASSLVGANYGYTF.